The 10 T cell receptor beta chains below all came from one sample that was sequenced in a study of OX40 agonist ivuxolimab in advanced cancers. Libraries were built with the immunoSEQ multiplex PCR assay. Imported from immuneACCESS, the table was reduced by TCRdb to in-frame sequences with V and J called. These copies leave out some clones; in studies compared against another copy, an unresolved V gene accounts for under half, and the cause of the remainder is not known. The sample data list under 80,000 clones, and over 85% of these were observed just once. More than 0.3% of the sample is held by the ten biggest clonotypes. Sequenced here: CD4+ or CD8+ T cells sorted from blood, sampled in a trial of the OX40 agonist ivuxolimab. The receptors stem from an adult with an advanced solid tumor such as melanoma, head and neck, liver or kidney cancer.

CDR3 DNA sequence: TGTGCCAGCTCACCGCAGCAAGTTAGCGGCAATGAGCAGTTCTTC. The encoded protein is CASSPQQVSGNEQFF. The J gene is TRBJ2-1, the V gene TRBV18; D possibly corresponds to TRBD2 (6 bases). This CDR3 comprises 15 residues. The ends were cut back, 3 bases at V and 6 bases at J, with 15 bases in the middle. The germline V gene has CDR1 KGHSH and CDR2 LQKENI.

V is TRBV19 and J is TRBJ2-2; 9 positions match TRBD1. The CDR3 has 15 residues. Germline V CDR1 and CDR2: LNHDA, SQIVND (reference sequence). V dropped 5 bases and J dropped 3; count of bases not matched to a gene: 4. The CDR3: CASSADRGYTGELFF. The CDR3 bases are TGTGCCAGTAGTGCGGACAGGGGCTACACCGGGGAGCTGTTTTTT.

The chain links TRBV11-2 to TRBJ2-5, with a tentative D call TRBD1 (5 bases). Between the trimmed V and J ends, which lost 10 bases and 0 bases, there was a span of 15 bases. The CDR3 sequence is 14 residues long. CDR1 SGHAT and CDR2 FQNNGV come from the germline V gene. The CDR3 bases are TGTGCCACCAAGACAGAGGAGTACCAAGAGACCCAGTACTTC. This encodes CATKTEEYQETQYF. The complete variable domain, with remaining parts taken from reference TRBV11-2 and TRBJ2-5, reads EAGVAQSPRYKIIEKRQSVAFWCNPISGHATLYWYQQILGQGPKLLIQFQNNGVVDDSQLPKDRFSAERLKGVDSTLKIQPAKLEDSAVYLCATKTEEYQETQYFGPGTRLLVL.

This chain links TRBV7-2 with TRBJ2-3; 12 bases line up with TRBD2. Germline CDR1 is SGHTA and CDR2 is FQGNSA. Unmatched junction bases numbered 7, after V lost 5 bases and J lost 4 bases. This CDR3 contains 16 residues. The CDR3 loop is CASSVRTSGVADTQYF. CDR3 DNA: TGTGCCAGCAGCGTACGGACTAGCGGGGTGGCAGATACGCAGTATTTT. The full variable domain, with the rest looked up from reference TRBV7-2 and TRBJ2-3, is GAGVSQSPSNKVTEKGKDVELRCDPISGHTALYWYRQSLGQGLEFLIYFQGNSAPDKSGLPSDRFSAERTGGSVSTLTIQRTQQEDSAVYLCASSVRTSGVADTQYFGPGTRLTVL.

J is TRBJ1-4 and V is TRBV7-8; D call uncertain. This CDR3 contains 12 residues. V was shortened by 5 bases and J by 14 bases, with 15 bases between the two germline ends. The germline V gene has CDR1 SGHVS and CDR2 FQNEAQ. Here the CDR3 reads CASSPVSGTLFF. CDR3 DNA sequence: TGTGCCAGCAGCCCGGTTTCGGGCACCCTGTTTTTT.

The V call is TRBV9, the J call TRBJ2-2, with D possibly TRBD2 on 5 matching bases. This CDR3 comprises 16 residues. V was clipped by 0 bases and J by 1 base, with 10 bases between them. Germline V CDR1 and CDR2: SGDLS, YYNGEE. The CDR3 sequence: CASSVDPTRNTGELFF. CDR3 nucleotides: TGTGCCAGCAGCGTAGACCCTACTAGGAACACCGGGGAGCTGTTTTTT.

The CDR3 spells CASRSTSPETQYF. In nucleotides, the CDR3 is TGTGCCAGCAGGTCTACTAGCCCAGAGACCCAGTACTTC. This chain joins TRBV28 and TRBJ2-5; TRBD2 might be the D (6 bases). The germline CDR1 and CDR2 sequences are MDHEN and SYDVKM. The CDR3 covers 13 residues. Trimming removed 6 bases from V and 4 bases from J, with 12 bases in between.

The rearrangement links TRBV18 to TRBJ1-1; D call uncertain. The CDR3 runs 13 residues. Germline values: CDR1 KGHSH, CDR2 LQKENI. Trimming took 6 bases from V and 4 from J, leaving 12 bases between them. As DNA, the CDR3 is TGTGCCAGCTCTGACGCAATGCCCACTGAAGCTTTCTTT. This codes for CASSDAMPTEAFF.

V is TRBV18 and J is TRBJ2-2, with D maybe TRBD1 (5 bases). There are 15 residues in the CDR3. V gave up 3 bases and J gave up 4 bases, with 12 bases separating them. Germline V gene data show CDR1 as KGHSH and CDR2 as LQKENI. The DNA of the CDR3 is TGTGCCAGCTCACCGGGCAGGGCCGTCACCGGGGAGCTGTTTTTT. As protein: CASSPGRAVTGELFF.

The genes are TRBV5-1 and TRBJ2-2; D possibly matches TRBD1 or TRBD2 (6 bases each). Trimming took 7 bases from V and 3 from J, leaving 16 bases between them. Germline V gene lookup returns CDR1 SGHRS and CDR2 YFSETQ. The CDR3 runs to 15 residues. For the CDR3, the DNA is TGCGCCAGCTCCAAAGGGGGGCTGGACACCGGGGAGCTGTTTTTT. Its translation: CASSKGGLDTGELFF.